Listed here is a single T cell receptor (beta chain). Its antigen remains unidentified. Donors were drawn from the roughly 130-subject validation cohort, separate from the approximately 670-subject first cohort. Germline loops: CDR1 SGHDN, CDR2 FVKESK. The CDR3 sequence is 16 residues long. The V end lost 2 bases, the J end lost 2 bases, and 15 bases lay between the germline ends. This sample is part of a study of cytomegalovirus exposure and HLA in healthy donors. The study, taken as a whole, reports: Rare TCR sequences predominated, though certain public TCRs were found in many donors. The study recorded 160 or so TCR beta chains that were cytomegalovirus-associated. In vitro experiments confirmed that a few CMV-associated chains were specific for CMV antigens.

Profiled with immunoSEQ multiplex PCR; TCRdb holds only in-frame clones, not every one. The sample lists some 120,000 clones; roughly 90% were seen once. The receptor was derived from a man under 40 in good health and CMV-seronegative. The chain couples TRBV14 to TRBJ2-5, with D possibly being TRBD2 (6 bases). Sequencing input: PBMCs. The CDR3, as DNA: TGTGCCAGCAGCCAATATCCGGGAGCTGGGCAAGAGACCCAGTACTTC. It translates to CASSQYPGAGQETQYF.